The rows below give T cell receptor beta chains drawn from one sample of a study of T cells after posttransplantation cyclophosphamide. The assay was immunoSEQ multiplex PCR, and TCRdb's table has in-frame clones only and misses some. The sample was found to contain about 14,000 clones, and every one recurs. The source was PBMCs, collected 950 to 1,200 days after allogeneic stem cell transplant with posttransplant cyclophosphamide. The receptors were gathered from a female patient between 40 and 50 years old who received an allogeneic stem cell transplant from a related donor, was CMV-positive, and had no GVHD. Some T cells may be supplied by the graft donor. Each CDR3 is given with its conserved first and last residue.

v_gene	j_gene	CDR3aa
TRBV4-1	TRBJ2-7	CASSPEGQVNYEQYF
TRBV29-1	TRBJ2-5	CSVGDGAGETQYF
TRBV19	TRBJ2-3	CASSPRDTWSSDTQYF
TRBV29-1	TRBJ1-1	CSVETSGQGEAFF
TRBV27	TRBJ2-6	CASSSLGGLNGANVLTF
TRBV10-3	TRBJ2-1	CAISEDRDSTSGPYNEQFF
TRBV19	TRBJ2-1	CASSFQTSLGEQFF
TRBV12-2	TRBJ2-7	CASRFEPPGGGLSYEQYF
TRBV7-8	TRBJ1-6	CASSLVSGSPLHF
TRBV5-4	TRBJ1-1	CASSSQRGLNTEAFF
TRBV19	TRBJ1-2	CASRTGGRGYTF
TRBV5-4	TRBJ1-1	CASKRTGEMNTEAFF
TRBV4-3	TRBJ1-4	CASSPGPGNEKLFF
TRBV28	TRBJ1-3	CASNLRGSSSGNTIYF
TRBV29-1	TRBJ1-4	CSVGGGGGEKLFF
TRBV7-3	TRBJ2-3	CASSLEGMGTQYF
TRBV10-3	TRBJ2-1	CASIPDRERYNEQFF
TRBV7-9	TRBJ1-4	CASSRVGQGEKLFF
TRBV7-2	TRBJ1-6	CASSSQGILSSPLHF
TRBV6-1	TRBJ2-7	CASSEASADLYEQYF
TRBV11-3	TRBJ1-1	CASSPAGRGITEAFF
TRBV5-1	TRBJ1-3	CASSEQGIPGNTIYF
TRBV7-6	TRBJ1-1	CASSSTGSGTEAFF
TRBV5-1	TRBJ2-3	CASSPVRTGADTDTQYF